The 26 T cell receptor beta chains reported below all come from one sample, sequenced in a study of vaccination effects on CD4 cells after COVID-19. For these receptors, no antigen is known. Profiling relied on immunoSEQ multiplex PCR, and the TCRdb table lists in-frame clones only, not all of them. The table includes roughly 61,000 clones, around 81% detected once. With the ViraFEST assay, the study expanded antigen-specific CD4+ T cells using viral peptide pools, then sequenced them. The culture ran for 10 days before CD4+ T cells were isolated. Sample: CD4+ T cells from PBMCs cultured with HCoV-229E spike peptides, taken before COVID-19 vaccination. The receptors were sampled from a human donor who received a COVID-19 vaccine.

The CDR3 is CASSQDYRARDSPLHF. CDR3 nucleotide sequence: TGTGCCAGCAGCCAAGATTACAGGGCCCGGGATTCACCCCTCCACTTT. This sequence joins TRBV3-1 (or the pseudogene TRBV3-2) and TRBJ1-6; tentatively, D is TRBD1 (6 bases). Germline assignment: CDR1 LGHDT and CDR2 YNNKEL (reference sequence). With 0 bases removed from V and 8 bases from J, the gap between germline ends came to 14 bases. The CDR3 covers 16 residues.

The V gene is TRBV27, the J gene TRBJ1-2, with D perhaps matching TRBD1 (5 bases). The CDR3 is made up of 14 amino acids. V lost 3 bases, J lost 7 bases, and 15 bases lay in between. Germline CDR1 is MNHEY and CDR2 is SMNVEV (reference sequence). As DNA, the CDR3 is TGTGCCAGCAGTTTGGGGGAGTGGCCCCTTGGCTACACCTTC. Its translation: CASSLGEWPLGYTF.

V usage is TRBV6-1 and J usage is TRBJ2-5; 9 bases align to TRBD2. After removal of 2 bases from V and 0 bases from J, the junction contained 10 bases not matched to a gene. Per the germline V gene, CDR1 is MNHNS and CDR2 is SASEGT. The CDR3 is 18 residues long. The CDR3 DNA follows: TGTGCCAGCAGTGAATTGCTAGCGGGGAGTTTGTACCAAGAGACCCAGTACTTC. This gives the protein CASSELLAGSLYQETQYF.

This clone occurred a few times. This chain connects TRBV19 to TRBJ1-4; D is ambiguous. Germline CDR1 LNHDA, CDR2 SQIVND (reference sequence). Trimming stripped 6 bases from V and 5 bases from J, with 13 bases between. CDR3 size: 14 residues. The CDR3 sequence: CASSTGGGNEKLFF. The CDR3 DNA reads TGTGCCAGTAGCACTGGAGGCGGCAATGAAAAACTGTTTTTT.

The CDR3, as DNA: TGTGCCAGCAGCTTGAGGAGGGCAGAACAGCCCCAGCATTTT. This sequence encodes CASSLRRAEQPQHF. The chain joins TRBV5-6 to TRBJ1-5, with D uncertain. The V and J ends lost 1 base and 7 bases respectively, with 12 bases between them. Germline assignment: CDR1 SGHDT and CDR2 YYEEEE. The CDR3 runs 14 residues. Supplemented by reference TRBV5-6 and TRBJ1-5, the full variable domain reads DAGVTQSPTHLIKTRGQQVTLRCSPKSGHDTVSWYQQALGQGPQFIFQYYEEEERQRGNFPDRFSGHQFPNYSSELNVNALLLGDSALYLCASSLRRAEQPQHFGDGTRLSIL.

This clone came up once. The rearrangement links TRBV3-1 (or the pseudogene TRBV3-2) to TRBJ2-7; D uncertain. Trimming stripped 2 bases from V and 6 bases from J, with 8 bases between. Germline CDR1 and CDR2: LGHDT and YNNKEL (reference sequence). There are 12 residues in the CDR3. CDR3 in amino acids: CASSQTSGEQYV. The CDR3 DNA reads as TGTGCCAGCAGCCAAACATCGGGCGAGCAGTACGTC.

This sequence joins TRBV24-1 and TRBJ1-1, with unresolved D. V was cut by 4 bases and J by 1 base, with 6 bases left in between. The CDR3 length is 13 residues. CDR1 and CDR2 from the germline V gene are KGHDR and SFDVKD. The CDR3 is CATSDSKNTEAFF. CDR3 nucleotides: TGTGCCACCAGTGACAGCAAGAACACTGAAGCTTTCTTT.

The chain couples TRBV7-2 to TRBJ2-5, with 8 bases fitting TRBD2. J gave up 4 bases and V 5 bases, and 9 bases lay outside the gene matches. Germline lookup yields CDR1 SGHTA and CDR2 FQGNSA. This CDR3 contains 15 residues. In DNA form, the CDR3 reads TGTGCCAGCAGCCCAAGCGGGGGAAGACTAGAGACCCAGTACTTC. Encoded protein: CASSPSGGRLETQYF.

The rearrangement links TRBV6-6 to TRBJ1-6, with D perhaps matching TRBD1 (6 bases). Trimming took 5 bases from V and 8 from J, leaving 16 bases between them. This CDR3 has 15 residues. Per the germline V gene, CDR1 is MNHNY and CDR2 is SVGAGI (reference sequence). The CDR3 DNA follows: TGTGCCAGCAGTACAGGGAGTCGATTAGATTCACCCCTCCACTTT. It yields the protein CASSTGSRLDSPLHF.

This clone was detected only a few times. This chain uses TRBV3-1 (or the pseudogene TRBV3-2) with TRBJ2-1; no firm D call. Trimming left V 3 bases short and J 0 bases short, with 15 bases between. Germline V gene lookup returns CDR1 LGHDT and CDR2 YNNKEL (reference sequence). The CDR3 spans 17 residues. The CDR3 protein is CASSHDAEPSSYNEQFF. In nucleotides, the CDR3 is TGTGCCAGCAGCCATGACGCGGAGCCGAGCTCCTACAATGAGCAGTTCTTC.

This clone was seen a handful of times. The chain links TRBV5-6 to TRBJ1-5; 10 bases align to TRBD1. CDR1 and CDR2 from the germline V gene are SGHDT and YYEEEE. Losses at the gene ends were 1 base for V and 0 bases for J; bases not matched to a gene: 7. There are 18 residues in the CDR3. CDR3 loop: CASSLRTGGRNSNQPQHF. The DNA for the CDR3 is TGTGCCAGCAGCTTGAGGACAGGGGGACGAAATAGCAATCAGCCCCAGCATTTT.

The gene calls are TRBV18 and TRBJ1-1; D uncertain. The germline V gene encodes CDR1 KGHSH and CDR2 LQKENI. This CDR3 region has 16 residues. Trimming pared 1 base from V and 1 base from J, leaving 13 bases between. The CDR3 nucleotides are TGTGCCAGCTCACCACGGGCCCCCCCGGGGAACACTGAAGCTTTCTTT. This gives the protein CASSPRAPPGNTEAFF.

The V call is TRBV14, the J call TRBJ2-3, with 8 bases identical to TRBD2. Germline V lookup: CDR1 SGHDN, CDR2 FVKESK. V lost 2 bases and J lost 7; bases outside the gene matches: 11. This CDR3 has 16 residues. CDR3 sequence reads: CASSQIPSGGRNTQYF. CDR3 coding DNA: TGTGCCAGCAGCCAAATTCCAAGCGGGGGTAGAAATACGCAGTATTTT.

This chain joins TRBV19 and TRBJ2-2; TRBD2 agrees at 9 bases. Germline CDR1 reads LNHDA; CDR2 reads SQIVND (reference sequence). V lost 3 bases to trimming and J lost 3 bases; unmatched junction nucleotides: 2. The CDR3 is 15 residues long. The CDR3 DNA reads as TGTGCCAGTAGTATGAGCGGGGGGCACACCGGGGAGCTGTTTTTT. The encoded protein is CASSMSGGHTGELFF.

For the CDR3, the DNA is TGTGCCACCAGCAGAGAAGGGGCTAATTCACCCCTCCACTTT. It translates to CATSREGANSPLHF. The chain employs TRBV15 and TRBJ1-6, with D possibly matching TRBD1 (5 bases). CDR3 length: 14 residues. Trimming left V 0 bases short and J 6 bases short, with 6 bases between. Germline V gene lookup returns CDR1 LNHNV and CDR2 YYDKDF (reference sequence).

The sample holds a few counts of this clone. The V and J genes are TRBV5-1 and TRBJ2-1; D is perhaps TRBD1 or TRBD2 (5 bases each). This CDR3 is built from 16 residues. V lost 3 bases, J lost 4 bases, and 17 bases lay in between. Germline values: CDR1 SGHRS, CDR2 YFSETQ. CDR3 DNA sequence: TGCGCCAGCAGCTCCCAGCCAGGGACGTTATACAATGAGCAGTTCTTC. Translated, it gives CASSSQPGTLYNEQFF.

This chain joins TRBV5-1 and TRBJ2-5; D is possibly TRBD1 (6 bases). Trimming shortened V by 0 bases and J by 4 bases, and 13 bases separated the two germline ends. The CDR3 contains 15 residues. Germline values: CDR1 SGHRS, CDR2 YFSETQ. The CDR3 coding sequence is TGCGCCAGCAGCTTGGCAGGGGTTAGGGGAGAGACCCAGTACTTC. Translating it yields CASSLAGVRGETQYF.

The chain has TRBV6-5 and TRBJ1-1, with TRBD1 matching 7 bases. Germline loops: CDR1 MNHEY, CDR2 SVGAGI. The CDR3 extends over 16 amino acids. V was pared by 2 bases and J by 4 bases, with 10 bases of the junction left unmatched. This chain's CDR3 is CASSYPGAGGFTEAFF. CDR3 coding DNA: TGTGCCAGCAGTTACCCAGGGGCAGGGGGTTTCACTGAAGCTTTCTTT.

This chain links TRBV5-1 with TRBJ1-1, with a possible D match to TRBD1 (5 bases). Germline values: CDR1 SGHRS, CDR2 YFSETQ. Trimming pared 4 bases from V and 1 base from J, leaving 11 bases between. The CDR3 covers 14 residues. The chain's CDR3 is CASSADGANTEAFF. DNA for the CDR3: TGCGCCAGCAGCGCCGACGGGGCGAACACTGAAGCTTTCTTT.

The rearrangement uses TRBV2 and TRBJ1-2, with 9 positions matching TRBD1. Germline V lookup: CDR1 SNHLY, CDR2 FYNNEI. The CDR3 covers 17 residues. The trim removed 8 bases at V and 0 bases at J, leaving 13 bases unmatched. The CDR3 DNA is TGTGCCAGCGAGAACAGGGGGCGCGGGGAGGCTAACTATGGCTACACCTTC. As protein: CASENRGRGEANYGYTF.

The J gene is TRBJ1-2, the V gene TRBV28, with TRBD1 matching over 7 bases. Germline trimming cut 11 bases from V and 2 bases from J; bases unmatched to any gene: 8. The CDR3 totals 13 residues. CDR1 and CDR2 (germline): MDHEN, SYDVKM. This CDR3 reads CAGGDRMNYGYTF. The CDR3 DNA sequence: TGTGCCGGTGGGGACAGAATGAACTATGGCTACACCTTC.

This clone showed up just once. This chain connects TRBV2 to TRBJ2-2, with a tentative D call TRBD1 (7 bases). The germline V and J ends were trimmed by 8 bases and 5 bases, with 18 bases remaining between them. The V gene's germline CDR1 is SNHLY and CDR2 FYNNEI. This CDR3 is built from 15 residues. CDR3 region: CASQGGTARTGELFF. The CDR3 DNA reads TGTGCCAGCCAAGGGGGGACAGCCAGGACCGGGGAGCTGTTTTTT.

The genes are TRBV19 and TRBJ2-1, with D possibly TRBD1 on 7 matching bases. This CDR3 is built from 12 residues. Between the trimmed V and J ends, which lost 2 bases and 13 bases, there was a span of 12 bases. Per the germline V gene, CDR1 is LNHDA and CDR2 is SQIVND (reference sequence). The CDR3 DNA reads TGTGCCAGTAGTATATACAGGGGAGGACAGTTCTTC. Protein product: CASSIYRGGQFF.

V is TRBV5-6 and J is TRBJ2-1, with D unclear. This CDR3 is 16 amino acids long. CDR1 and CDR2 from the germline V gene are SGHDT and YYEEEE. The V and J ends lost 6 bases and 2 bases respectively, with 18 bases between them. The DNA for the CDR3 is TGTGCCAGCACCGGCCTAAAGGGTATCGCCTACAATGAGCAGTTCTTC. Amino acid sequence: CASTGLKGIAYNEQFF.

V gene TRBV5-1 combines with J gene TRBJ2-7, with D perhaps matching TRBD2 (7 bases). The germline V and J ends were trimmed by 1 base and 2 bases, with 19 bases remaining between them. The germline V gene encodes CDR1 SGHRS and CDR2 YFSETQ. The CDR3 has 17 amino acids. In DNA form, the CDR3 reads TGCGCCAGCAGCTTGAGGGGGAGTGGGAGGGGGACCTACGAGCAGTACGTC. Its protein is CASSLRGSGRGTYEQYV.

The rearrangement links TRBV2 to TRBJ1-1; a possible D gene is TRBD1 (6 bases). Trimming left V 6 bases short and J 4 bases short, with 18 bases between. The V gene's germline CDR1 is SNHLY and CDR2 FYNNEI. The CDR3 is made up of 15 amino acids. The CDR3: CASRVQGSPFTEAFF. CDR3 DNA: TGTGCCAGCAGGGTCCAGGGGAGTCCGTTCACTGAAGCTTTCTTT.